This is a list of T cell receptor beta chains from one sample in a study of cytomegalovirus exposure and HLA in healthy donors. Assay: immunoSEQ multiplex PCR; the TCRdb copy retains only in-frame clones and omits some. The sample includes some 99,000 clones, around 81% of them seen just once. The sequenced material came from PBMCs. All receptors derive from a woman younger than 45 in good health and CMV-seronegative. Both conserved end residues are part of each CDR3. D genes are given only for firm matches. Only some rows state a clone size, as once, few, many or a class for expanded clones.

d_call clone_size j_call v_call cdr3_aa cdr3_nt
. few TRBJ1-1 TRBV18 CASSTGQNTEAFF TGTGCCAGCTCAACAGGACAGAACACTGAAGCTTTCTTT
TRBD1 . TRBJ2-1 TRBV28 CATDDRGMAWNEQFF TGTGCCACCGACGACAGGGGGATGGCCTGGAATGAGCAGTTCTTC
. . TRBJ1-2 TRBV7-8 CASSPLAFAMGSWDGYTF TGTGCCAGCAGCCCATTGGCATTTGCAATGGGGAGTTGGGATGGCTACACCTTC
TRBD2 . TRBJ2-1 TRBV5-6 CASSLERVTGGWTNEQFF TGTGCCAGCAGCTTGGAAAGGGTAACGGGAGGATGGACCAATGAGCAGTTCTTC
. . TRBJ1-5 TRBV10-1 CASSRNRASNQPQHF TGCGCCAGCAGCCGGAACAGGGCTAGCAATCAGCCCCAGCATTTT
TRBD1 . TRBJ2-7 TRBV5-6 CASSLKDRIYEQYF TGTGCCAGCAGCTTGAAGGACAGGATCTACGAGCAGTACTTC
. . TRBJ2-3 TRBV7-2 CASSLGRDGSDTQYF TGTGCCAGCAGCTTAGGCAGGGATGGGTCAGATACGCAGTATTTT
. once TRBJ2-1 TRBV7-7 CASSLGTYNEQFF TGTGCCAGCAGCCTCGGGACCTACAATGAGCAGTTCTTC
. . TRBJ2-5 TRBV9 CASSVAGLIGETQYF TGTGCCAGCAGCGTTGCGGGATTGATCGGAGAGACCCAGTACTTC
TRBD2 . TRBJ2-3 TRBV4-1 CASSHGTSGRAVGQYF TGCGCCAGCAGCCACGGGACTAGCGGGAGGGCGGTGGGGCAGTATTTT
. . TRBJ1-1 TRBV5-1 CASSLGKDSLNTEAFF TGCGCCAGCAGCTTGGGGAAGGACAGTCTGAACACTGAAGCTTTCTTT
. . TRBJ2-5 TRBV18 CASSPPTGAQETQYF TGTGCCAGCTCACCACCGACGGGAGCTCAAGAGACCCAGTACTTC
TRBD1 . TRBJ2-2 TRBV19 CASSLEDRVGTGELFF TGTGCCAGTAGTCTAGAGGACAGGGTAGGAACCGGGGAGCTGTTTTTT
. . TRBJ2-1 TRBV11-1 CASSLGSGSYNEQFF TGTGCCAGCAGCCTAGGTAGCGGATCTTACAATGAGCAGTTCTTC
TRBD1 . TRBJ2-3 TRBV4-3 CASSHEMGTTGGNTDTQYF TGCGCCAGCAGCCATGAGATGGGGACGACAGGGGGAAACACAGATACGCAGTATTTT
. few TRBJ2-7 TRBV10-3 CAISEEVAAYEQYF TGTGCCATCAGTGAGGAGGTGGCAGCCTACGAGCAGTACTTC